What follows describes a single T cell receptor beta chain. Its cognate antigen has yet to be identified. The record has no base qualities; no much larger clone is one base away. Its CDR3 holds 14 amino acids, cysteine through phenylalanine. This entry keeps only the CDR3 DNA: 42 bases, framed from base 1. The germline ends are 8 bases apart after V is trimmed by 0 bases and J by 3 bases. Sequences SGHNT (CDR1) and YYREEE (CDR2) are obtained from the germline V gene (reference sequence). The data were taken from a study of IL-17A CD8 T cells in psoriatic arthritis synovium. Study-level background: The study aimed to define the phenotype, molecular profile and function of synovial IL-17A+CD8+ T cells in psoriatic arthritis pathogenesis.

DNA was extracted (Qiagen), and TCRbeta V-D-J rearrangements were subjected to bias-controlled amplification followed by high-throughput sequencing (immunoSEQ; Adaptive Biotech). On the study's bioinformatics: The immunoSEQ Analyzer platform was used for sequence-level analysis of productive sequences. Clonality was calculated as 1 minus Pielou's evenness, with values from 0 (highly polyclonal) to 1 (monoclonal). Repertoire overlap between subsets was quantified with the Morisita index, from 0 (no similarity) to 1 (complete similarity). Not all clones reach the TCRdb copy of this immuneACCESS table, which keeps in-frame sequences only. Checked studies attribute under half of the gap to unresolved V genes and leave the rest unexplained. V, J and clone size reflect that table, while D and trimming were determined from the DNA. Recorded for this sample are roughly 1,300 clones; less than 75% of them occurred a single time. Clones ranked in the top ten supply approximately 14% of the sample.

CD3+ T cells were isolated magnetically, stimulated for 1.5 hours with PMA and ionomycin, and then labeled using IL-17A and IFNgamma cytokine secretion assays. Synovial fluid effusions were aspirated from the actively inflamed joints of patients with psoriatic arthritis. For each patient, synovial fluid served as the source from which three memory CD8+ T cell populations were isolated by sorting: Tc1 cells (IL-17A-IFNgamma+), Tc17 cells (IL-17A+) and the bulk memory fraction, allowing their TCR repertoires to be compared. The Classification of Psoriatic Arthritis Study Group (CASPAR) criteria were met by the psoriatic arthritis patients. Cytokine-secreting cells were counterstained with viability dye and anti-CD3, CD8, CD14 and CD4 antibodies and sorted on a BD FACSAria. In a few patients with psoriatic arthritis, sorted CD8+ T cell subsets from synovial fluid were put through TCRbeta sequencing. Before use, synovial fluid mononuclear cells were separated with Lymphoprep and cryopreserved in liquid nitrogen. The medium used for cryopreservation had roughly 47% fetal calf serum and around 9.8% dimethyl sulfoxide.

What the work shows at the level of the full study, not this receptor alone: Cells were obtained from synovial fluid rather than synovial tissue, because no psoriatic arthritis synovial tissue samples were available. In a couple of patients, many Tc17 clones also appeared in the synovial Tc1 population, producing Morisita overlap indices above 0.75. Although most synovial CD8+ subsets stayed polyclonal, some individual clones made up over 5% of the repertoire. Only three patients were covered by TCR sequencing, and this limited sample size was acknowledged by the authors. TCRbeta sequencing showed synovial Tc17 cells were polyclonal in psoriatic arthritis (median clonality about 0.08).

The chain joins TRBV5-4 to TRBJ2-3; the D gene cannot be resolved reliably. Sample: IL-17A+ (IFN-gamma+/-) memory CD8+ T cells from synovial fluid. Interpreted using the paper, the cell subset or site label stands for: IL-17A+IFNgamma+/- memory CD8+ (Tc17) cells. This receptor was taken from a human donor with psoriatic arthritis. The CDR3 loop reads CASSLETGTDTQYF. In nucleotide form, the sequence is TGTGCCAGCAGCTTGGAGACCGGGACAGATACGCAGTATTTT.